Below are 15 T cell receptor beta chains sequenced from a single sample in a study of a mutant IDH1 vaccine in newly diagnosed glioma. The time point: week 35, safety follow-up. A single vaccine dose contained 300 ug of mutant IDH1 20-mer peptide, and topical imiquimod was used with it. TCRdb's table, derived via immunoSEQ multiplex PCR, lists solely in-frame clones and lacks some. The table records about 68,000 clones, 84% of them present only once. Their antigen targets remain unknown. The sample consisted of PBMCs, taken from a glioma patient whose treatment included an IDH1 peptide vaccine. Source of these receptors: a young man with glioma.

V gene TRBV14 combines with J gene TRBJ2-7, with 12 positions matching TRBD2. The CDR3 has 18 amino acids. Germline CDR1 and CDR2: SGHDN and FVKESK. The V gene end was trimmed by 4 bases and the J gene end by 6 bases; junction bases not matched to a gene: 16. DNA of the CDR3: TGTGCCAGCAGCCGATCGACTAGCGGGAGTTCCTGGTACGGCGAGCAGTACTTC. Its protein product is CASSRSTSGSSWYGEQYF.

The J gene is TRBJ1-4, the V gene TRBV18; D is ambiguous. The CDR3 consists of 15 residues. Trimming removed 6 bases at V and 8 bases at J, with 19 bases between. Germline V gene sequence: CDR1 KGHSH, CDR2 LQKENI. The CDR3 is CASSPLQGRIEKLFF. Here the CDR3 DNA reads TGTGCCAGCTCCCCCCTACAAGGGCGAATCGAAAAACTGTTTTTT.

V is TRBV19 and J is TRBJ1-4; D unclear. This CDR3 comprises 15 residues. Germline CDR1 reads LNHDA; CDR2 reads SQIVND (reference sequence). Trimming removed 7 bases from V and 8 bases from J, with 20 bases in between. This chain's CDR3 is CASTVSTYYSEKLFF. CDR3 in DNA: TGTGCCAGTACCGTTTCGACCTACTATAGCGAAAAACTGTTTTTT. The complete variable domain, with remaining parts taken from reference TRBV19 and TRBJ1-4, reads DGGITQSPKYLFRKEGQNVTLSCEQNLNHDAMYWYRQDPGQGLRLIYYSQIVNDFQKGDIAEGYSVSREKKESFPLTVTSAQKNPTAFYLCASTVSTYYSEKLFFGSGTQLSVL.

V and J are TRBV5-1 and TRBJ2-3; D may match TRBD1 or TRBD2 (5 bases each). Germline V gives CDR1 SGHRS, CDR2 YFSETQ. Trimming removed 4 bases at V and 3 bases at J, with 18 bases between. The CDR3 sequence is 16 residues long. CDR3 DNA sequence: TGCGCCAGCAGCCTAACTAGACAGAGAGGAACAGATACGCAGTATTTT. It encodes CASSLTRQRGTDTQYF.

CDR3 sequence (DNA): TGTGCCAGCAGCTTCTGGGGGGAAGAGACCCAGTACTTC. This translates into CASSFWGEETQYF. The V call is TRBV13, the J call TRBJ2-5; a possible D gene is TRBD2 (6 bases). Per the germline V gene, CDR1 is PRHDT and CDR2 is FYEKMQ (reference sequence). V lost 3 bases, J lost 3 bases, and 8 bases lay in between. The CDR3 sequence is 13 residues long.

The chain employs TRBV4-2 and TRBJ2-2, with TRBD1 matching over 10 bases. The J segment lost 7 bases and the V segment lost 1 base, leaving 6 bases of the junction unmatched. From germline, CDR1 is LGHNA and CDR2 YNFKEQ. The CDR3 is 16 residues long. The CDR3 sequence: CASSQGQGAPGGELFF. The CDR3 DNA is TGTGCCAGCAGCCAAGGACAGGGGGCGCCTGGCGGGGAGCTGTTTTTT.

V is TRBV5-1 and J is TRBJ2-3, with D unresolved. Germline loops: CDR1 SGHRS, CDR2 YFSETQ. V was trimmed by 4 bases and J by 2 bases, leaving 11 bases between them. The CDR3 loop spans 14 amino acids. The CDR3 DNA reads as TGCGCCAGCAGCCGGACGTGGGTCACAGATACGCAGTATTTT. Residues: CASSRTWVTDTQYF.

V usage is TRBV7-8 and J usage is TRBJ2-1; weak D call: TRBD2 (6 bases). CDR1 is SGHVS, CDR2 FQNEAQ, per germline. This CDR3 has 14 residues. Trimming removed 0 bases from V and 9 bases from J, with 12 bases in between. The CDR3 protein is CASSLALSGSEQFF. The CDR3 coding sequence is TGTGCCAGCAGCTTAGCCCTCAGCGGGTCTGAGCAGTTCTTC.

This chain joins TRBV2 and TRBJ1-6, with D perhaps matching TRBD1 (6 bases). In germline, CDR1 is SNHLY, CDR2 FYNNEI. Trimming cost V 6 bases and J 3 bases, with 15 bases left between them. The CDR3 covers 16 residues. CDR3 loop: CASSRGVRDYNSPLHF. In DNA form, the CDR3 reads TGTGCCAGCAGCAGGGGAGTTAGGGACTATAATTCACCCCTCCACTTT.

This sequence joins TRBV6-5 and TRBJ2-1; maybe TRBD1 (6 bases). CDR3 length: 11 amino acids. Germline CDR1 reads MNHEY; CDR2 reads SVGAGI. V was cut by 2 bases and J by 15 bases, with 11 bases left in between. This chain's CDR3 is CASSYRDISFF. The CDR3, as DNA: TGTGCCAGCAGTTACCGGGACATTTCGTTCTTC.

The V call is TRBV6-1, the J call TRBJ2-1; D may be TRBD2 (6 bases). The CDR3 has 14 amino acids. Trimming removed 1 base from V and 4 bases from J, with 8 bases in between. Germline lookup yields CDR1 MNHNS and CDR2 SASEGT. CDR3 amino acids: CASSEVRGYNEQFF. The CDR3 DNA reads TGTGCCAGCAGTGAAGTGCGGGGATACAATGAGCAGTTCTTC.

This rearrangement joins TRBV6-4 to TRBJ1-1; D gene ambiguous. Germline values: CDR1 MRHNA, CDR2 SNTAGT. This CDR3 region has 13 residues. Trimming removed 5 bases at V and 4 bases at J, with 11 bases between. The CDR3 DNA reads TGTGCCAGCAGTCCCACGATGGGCACTGAAGCTTTCTTT. This gives the protein CASSPTMGTEAFF.

The sample holds a few counts of this clone. The chain combines TRBV7-6 with TRBJ2-7, with D perhaps TRBD2 (6 bases). The CDR3 extends over 15 amino acids. Germline CDR1 is SGHVS and CDR2 is FNYEAQ. Trimming took off 5 bases at V and 2 bases at J, with 16 bases between the two ends. The CDR3: CASSARWGGAYEQYF. CDR3 bases: TGTGCCAGCAGCGCGAGGTGGGGCGGGGCCTACGAGCAGTACTTC.

This chain joins TRBV4-3 and TRBJ2-2; D gene uncertain. Trimming stripped 4 bases from V and 1 base from J, with 4 bases between. This CDR3 is 13 amino acids long. Germline lookup yields CDR1 LGHNA and CDR2 YSLEER. CDR3 sequence reads: CASSPQNTGELFF. Here the CDR3 DNA reads TGCGCCAGCAGCCCCCAGAACACCGGGGAGCTGTTTTTT.

The chain is built from TRBV30 and TRBJ1-2, with TRBD1 matching 11 bases. Germline values: CDR1 GTSNPN, CDR2 SVGIG (reference sequence). The CDR3 length is 13 residues. The junction had 5 bases not matched to a gene; V was cut back by 4 bases and J by 7 bases. DNA of the CDR3: TGTGCCTGGATGGACAGGGGGCGTCTTGGCTACACCTTC. It encodes CAWMDRGRLGYTF.